This TCR beta chain was sequenced for a study of PD-1 blockade in classical Hodgkin lymphoma. Study outcomes and limitations: The origin of the repertoire differences remains undefined, with disease activity or prior therapy as possible causes.

The data were produced by immunoSEQ multiplex PCR, yet TCRdb's version contains in-frame clones alone and is incomplete. The sample yields 70,000 or so clones, over 90% seen once. As to time point: newly diagnosed, previously untreated cHL patient sample. The authors used newly diagnosed, untreated classical Hodgkin lymphoma PBMCs as comparison. With 0 bases removed from V and 1 base from J, the gap between germline ends came to 11 bases. CDR1 is SGHTA, CDR2 FQGNSA, per germline. The CDR3 spans 16 residues. In the case of this clone: What it binds is unknown.

The receptor was isolated from a human donor with classical Hodgkin lymphoma. The sequenced sample was peripheral blood mononuclear cells (PBMCs). The chain combines TRBV7-2 with TRBJ2-3; D is unclear. Here the CDR3 reads CASSLATPTGTDTQYF. For the CDR3, the DNA is TGTGCCAGCAGCTTAGCCACACCTACTGGCACAGATACGCAGTATTTT.